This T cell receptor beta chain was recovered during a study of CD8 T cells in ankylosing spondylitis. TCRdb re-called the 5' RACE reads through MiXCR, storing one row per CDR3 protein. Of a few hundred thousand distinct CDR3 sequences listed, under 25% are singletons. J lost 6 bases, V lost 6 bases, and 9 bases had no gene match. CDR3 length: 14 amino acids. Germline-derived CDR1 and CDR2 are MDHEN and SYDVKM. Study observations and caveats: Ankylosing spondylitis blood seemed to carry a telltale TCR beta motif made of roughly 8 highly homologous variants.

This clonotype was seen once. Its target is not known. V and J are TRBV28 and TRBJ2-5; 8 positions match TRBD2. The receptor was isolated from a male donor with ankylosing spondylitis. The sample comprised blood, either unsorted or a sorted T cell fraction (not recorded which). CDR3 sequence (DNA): TGTGCCAGCAGCCTACAACTAGCGGCTCAGACCCAGTACTTC. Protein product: CASSLQLAAQTQYF.